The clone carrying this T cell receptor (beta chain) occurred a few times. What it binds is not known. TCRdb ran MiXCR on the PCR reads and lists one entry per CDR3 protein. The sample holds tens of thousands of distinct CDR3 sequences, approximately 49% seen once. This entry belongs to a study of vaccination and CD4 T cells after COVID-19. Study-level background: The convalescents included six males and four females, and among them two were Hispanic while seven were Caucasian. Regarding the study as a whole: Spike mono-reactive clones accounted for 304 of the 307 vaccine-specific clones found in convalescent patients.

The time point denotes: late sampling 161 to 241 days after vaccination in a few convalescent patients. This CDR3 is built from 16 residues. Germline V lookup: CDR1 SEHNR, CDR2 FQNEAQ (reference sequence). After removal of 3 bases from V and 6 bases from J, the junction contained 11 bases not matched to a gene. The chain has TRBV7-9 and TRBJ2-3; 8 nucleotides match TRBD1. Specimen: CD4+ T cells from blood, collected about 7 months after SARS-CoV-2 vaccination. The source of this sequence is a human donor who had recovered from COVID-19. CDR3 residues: CASSFERTGTLDTQYF. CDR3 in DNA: TGTGCCAGCAGCTTTGAAAGGACAGGGACTTTGGATACGCAGTATTTT.